Listed below are T cell receptor beta chains from one sample, sequenced in a study of T cells in Graves' hyperthyroidism and ophthalmopathy. Each CDR3 protein is one row after TCRdb ran MiXCR on the multiplex PCR reads. The data contain roughly 640,000 distinct CDR3 sequences, around 15% of them singletons. The specimen was blood. The receptors were sampled from a woman aged 40-49 years with Graves' ophthalmopathy. The CDR3 runs from the conserved cysteine through the conserved F or W. The D gene is left open where the match is weak. Some rows have no size entry. The others give once, few or many, or a class for an expanded clone.

j_call	v_call	clone_size	d_call	cdr3_aa	cdr3_nt
TRBJ2-1	TRBV5-1	few	-	CASSPKGGGALTYNEQFF	TGCGCCAGCAGCCCGAAGGGGGGGGGGGCGCTCACCTACAATGAGCAGTTCTTC
TRBJ1-1	TRBV12-3/TRBV12-4	many	-	CASSSRGGYTEAFF	TGTGCCAGCAGTTCCCGGGGGGGGTACACTGAAGCTTTCTTT
TRBJ1-2	TRBV10-3	-	-	CAISTTGDGYTF	TGTGCCATCAGTACAACAGGAGATGGCTACACCTTC
TRBJ1-1	TRBV7-2	few	-	CASSLGQNTEASF	TGTGCCAGCAGCTTAGGACAAAACACTGAAGCTTCCTTT
TRBJ2-2	TRBV20-1	-	-	CSASPPSNTGELFF	TGCAGTGCTAGCCCGCCCTCCAACACCGGGGAGCTGTTTTTT
TRBJ2-5	TRBV12-3/TRBV12-4	few	TRBD1	CASRARQGRDETQYF	TGTGCCAGCAGAGCCCGACAGGGGCGCGATGAGACCCAGTACTTC
TRBJ2-1	TRBV2	many	-	CRSRGLSYNEQFF	TGTCGGAGTCGGGGCCTGTCCTACAATGAGCAGTTCTTC
TRBJ2-5	TRBV9	few	-	CASSGDGRVETQYF	TGTGCCAGCAGCGGGGACGGTAGAGTGGAGACCCAGTACTTC
TRBJ2-7	TRBV11-2	many	-	CASSLDIMGEQYF	TGTGCCAGCAGCTTAGATATTATGGGAGAGCAGTACTTC
TRBJ2-7	TRBV2	-	TRBD2	CASSSRAGAYEQYF	TGTGCCAGCAGCTCTCGAGCGGGGGCCTACGAGCAGTACTTC
TRBJ1-3	TRBV13	-	-	CASSLALTGNAIYF	TGTGCCAGCAGCTTAGCATTGACCGGAAACGCCATATATTTT
TRBJ2-5	TRBV7-9	-	TRBD2	CASSRGLAGGRQETQYF	TGTGCCAGCAGCCGCGGACTAGCGGGAGGGCGGCAAGAGACCCAGTACTTC
TRBJ2-7	TRBV12-3/TRBV12-4	many	TRBD2	CASSLSLAGLSYEQYF	TGTGCCAGCAGTTTATCCCTAGCGGGACTCTCCTACGAGCAGTACTTC
TRBJ2-1	TRBV12-3/TRBV12-4	many	-	CASRGTNTASSYNEQFF	TGTGCCAGCAGGGGGACAAATACCGCCAGCTCCTACAATGAGCAGTTCTTC
TRBJ2-3	TRBV6-1	many	TRBD1	CASRAGTGGADTQYF	TGTGCCAGCAGGGCCGGGACAGGCGGGGCAGATACGCAGTATTTT
TRBJ2-1	TRBV5-1	many	-	CASSLMRGSNEQFF	TGCGCCAGCAGTTTAATGAGAGGGTCGAATGAGCAGTTCTTC
TRBJ2-1	TRBV4-2	-	TRBD2	CASSQGLAGFNEQFF	TGTGCCAGCAGCCAAGGGCTAGCGGGATTCAATGAGCAGTTCTTC
TRBJ2-3	TRBV6-1	-	-	CASSETRGRGYF	TGTGCCAGCAGTGAAACGAGAGGGCGGGGGTATTTT
TRBJ2-1	TRBV11-2	-	-	CASSGQGGSGPNEQFF	TGTGCCAGCAGCGGCCAGGGGGGGAGCGGGCCCAATGAGCAGTTCTTC
TRBJ2-7	TRBV7-2	many	TRBD2	CASRPSGSGDEQYF	TGTGCCAGCCGTCCTAGCGGGAGTGGCGACGAGCAGTACTTC
TRBJ1-2	TRBV28	many	TRBD1	CASSTPGQGASGYTF	TGTGCCAGCAGCACACCGGGACAGGGGGCGAGTGGCTACACCTTC
TRBJ2-3	TRBV7-3	many	-	CASSLIPTSTDTQYF	TGTGCCAGCAGCTTAATCCCAACTAGCACAGATACGCAGTATTTT
TRBJ2-1	TRBV18	few	-	CASSPGADNEQFF	TGTGCCAGCTCACCAGGGGCCGACAATGAGCAGTTCTTC
TRBJ2-3	TRBV10-3	few	-	CAIRKTDTQYF	TGTGCCATCAGGAAAACAGATACGCAGTATTTT
TRBJ1-1	TRBV7-3	-	TRBD1	CASSLLILQGPTEAFF	TGTGCCAGCAGCTTACTCATATTACAGGGGCCCACTGAAGCTTTCTTT
TRBJ2-7	TRBV5-1	many	TRBD2	CASSSPSGLEQYF	TGCGCCAGCAGCAGTCCTAGCGGTCTGGAGCAGTACTTC
TRBJ2-5	TRBV20-1	-	-	CSARDSLVQETQYF	TGCAGTGCTAGAGATAGCCTAGTTCAAGAGACCCAGTACTTC
TRBJ1-2	TRBV12-3/TRBV12-4	many	TRBD1	CASTPRRQGDYGYTF	TGTGCCAGCACTCCCCGTCGACAGGGAGACTATGGCTACACCTTC
TRBJ2-4	TRBV2	many	TRBD2	CASSGGLVGAKNIQYF	TGTGCCAGCAGCGGGGGACTAGTCGGCGCCAAAAACATTCAGTACTTC
TRBJ2-1	TRBV7-9	many	TRBD2	CASSLVSGSVNEQFF	TGTGCCAGCAGCTTAGTAAGCGGGAGTGTAAATGAGCAGTTCTTC
TRBJ1-4	TRBV19	-	-	CASSNPLSGEDEKLFF	TGTGCCAGTAGTAACCCACTCTCCGGGGAAGATGAAAAACTGTTTTTT
TRBJ2-7	TRBV28	many	-	CASSLTAGLSYEQYF	TGTGCCAGCAGTTTGACGGCAGGTCTATCCTACGAGCAGTACTTC
TRBJ1-2	TRBV5-1	once	TRBD1	CASSSGQGVDGYTF	TGCGCCAGCAGCTCTGGACAGGGGGTCGATGGCTACACCTTC
TRBJ2-7	TRBV5-1	-	-	CASSLAGSNYEQYF	TGCGCCAGCAGCTTGGCGGGCAGTAACTACGAGCAGTACTTC
TRBJ1-4	TRBV4-1	-	-	CASSQGEAFEKLFF	TGCGCCAGCAGCCAAGGGGAAGCTTTTGAAAAACTGTTTTTT
TRBJ2-2	TRBV3-1	-	-	CASSQAATVHRELFF	TGTGCCAGCAGCCAAGCCGCGACCGTGCACCGGGAGCTGTTTTTT
TRBJ2-1	TRBV18	many	TRBD1	CASSRTGNEQFF	TGTGCCAGCTCGCGGACAGGGAATGAGCAGTTCTTC
TRBJ2-1	TRBV11-2	many	TRBD2	CASSSKGGTSAYNEQFF	TGTGCCAGCAGCTCCAAGGGAGGGACTAGCGCTTACAATGAGCAGTTCTTC
TRBJ2-3	TRBV5-1	-	-	CASSLTGRPDTQYF	TGCGCCAGCAGCTTGACAGGTCGACCAGATACGCAGTATTTT
TRBJ2-5	TRBV2	many	TRBD2	CASSEQRGPQETQYF	TGTGCCAGCAGTGAACAGCGGGGGCCACAAGAGACCCAGTACTTC
TRBJ1-2	TRBV20-1	-	-	CSARDKRRTAYGYTF	TGCAGTGCTAGAGATAAAAGGAGGACCGCGTATGGCTACACCTTC
TRBJ2-5	TRBV6-5	many	-	CASSYGTDGTQYF	TGTGCCAGCAGTTACGGGACTGATGGGACCCAGTACTTC
TRBJ2-5	TRBV6-6	few	TRBD2	CASSYSGGSRETQYF	TGTGCCAGCAGTTACTCGGGGGGGTCTCGCGAGACCCAGTACTTC
TRBJ2-5	TRBV12-3/TRBV12-4	many	TRBD1	CASSYSAGGETQYF	TGTGCCAGCAGTTATAGCGCAGGGGGTGAGACCCAGTACTTC
TRBJ2-2	TRBV6-2/TRBV6-3	once	TRBD2	CASVAGQGLGTGELFF	TGTGCCAGCGTAGCGGGCCAGGGCTTAGGTACCGGGGAGCTGTTTTTT
TRBJ2-3	TRBV5-1	few	TRBD1	CALARNRGTDTQYF	TGCGCCCTAGCTCGCAACAGGGGGACAGATACGCAGTATTTT
TRBJ2-7	TRBV12-3/TRBV12-4	many	TRBD2	CASSIAGKHYEQYF	TGTGCCAGCAGTATAGCGGGTAAACACTACGAGCAGTACTTC
TRBJ2-2	TRBV12-3/TRBV12-4	few	-	CASSLARPGELLF	TGTGCCAGCAGTTTAGCCAGGCCCGGGGAGCTGCTTTTT
TRBJ2-1	TRBV6-1	few	-	CASRAGLGDEQFF	TGTGCCAGCCGAGCAGGGTTAGGAGATGAGCAGTTCTTC
TRBJ2-5	TRBV20-1	-	-	CSARSQGMETQYF	TGCAGTGCTAGATCGCAGGGGATGGAGACCCAGTACTTC
TRBJ2-7	TRBV10-3	few	-	CAISGLSNPEQYF	TGTGCCATCAGTGGATTGTCGAATCCCGAGCAGTACTTC